This T cell receptor beta chain was identified in a study of T cells in Graves' hyperthyroidism and ophthalmopathy (dated by TCRdb to about 2019). Study-wide context: Peripheral blood samples were taken at initial diagnosis, before any treatment was given. To identify distinguishing TCR V-J signatures, a discovery cohort of around 98 patients was used, comprising fewer than 45 with Graves' ophthalmopathy and 57 with stable Graves' hyperthyroidism. Prospective prediction of ophthalmopathy was tested in an independent validation cohort of 18 to 20 hyperthyroidism patients and some 17 patients who later progressed to ophthalmopathy. The 100 or so discovery patients were divided at random into training and test sets in a 7:3 ratio. In several Graves' hyperthyroidism patients, the study also compared T-cell repertoires from thyroid tissue with T-cell repertoires from blood. Following sampling, methimazole starting at 30 mg daily was given to hyperthyroidism patients, and high-dose intravenous methylprednisolone was given to ophthalmopathy patients. According to the paper, TCR Vbeta CDR3 sequencing was carried out on over 130 peripheral blood samples, which came from approximately 43 ophthalmopathy, approximately 78 hyperthyroidism and some 17 progressor patients.

The cysteine opens and the phenylalanine closes a CDR3 of 18 amino acids. This entry keeps only the CDR3 DNA: 54 bases, framed from base 1. The germline ends are 24 bases apart after V is trimmed by 8 bases and J by 0 bases. Moderately to severely active disease, a Clinical Activity Score of at least 3, a NOSPECS grade of at least 4, and a duration under 3 months were present in ophthalmopathy patients. Exclusion was applied to patients with uncontrolled infections, other autoimmune diseases, pregnancy or lactation. Clinical symptoms, serum thyroxine and TRAb, thyroid ultrasound, and orbital computed tomography formed the basis for the diagnoses. PBMCs were isolated from about 9.2 ml of fresh peripheral blood by Ficoll-Paque density gradient centrifugation. Total RNA was extracted with Trizol reagent, and quality was checked on an Agilent 2100 Bioanalyzer. With respect to this clonotype: The antigen this receptor binds is unknown. No much larger clone is present one base from it, and per-base qualities are unavailable.

What the authors observed across the whole study: Most expanded thyroid clonotypes (frequency above 0.001) were also found in blood, which suggests that blood repertoires may mirror thyroid immune responses. Sample size was not statistically predetermined, and blinding of investigators to group allocation was not performed. In validation, the model predicted progression to ophthalmopathy with 60% to 71% sensitivity and about 72% specificity, a median of about six months before onset. A model built on a 13 V-J signature distinguished ophthalmopathy from stable hyperthyroidism, reaching approximately 89% sensitivity and approximately 81% specificity in cross-validation and 80%/75% in testing.

TCR beta CDR3 regions were amplified from RNA transcripts. The TCR CDR3 was subjected to a first round of RT-PCR using the HTBI primer set and the Qiagen OneStep RT-PCR kit. Libraries were constructed in a second round of multiplex PCR, after which size selection and purification were performed. Sequencing of the libraries was done on an Illumina HiSeq2000 using paired-end 100 bp reads. Per the original workflow: Raw data were processed with SOAPnuke, discarding reads with adapters, uncalled bases, mean Phred below 15, or no exact constant-primer or identifier match. COPE v1.2.5 was used to merge high-quality paired reads, and clonotypes were defined as unique nucleotide sequences. MiTCR v1.1 was used to align clonotypes to the IMGT TRBV, TRBD and TRBJ reference segments. The analysis was restricted to V-J combinations with a frequency above 0.0001, which together covered roughly 99% of the repertoires. The TCS score was defined as F50 (clonal expansion) divided by E x V (chaos), with BLOSUM62-based TCRdist calculated between CDR3 peptides within each V-J. Welch's t-statistics and random forest reduced several hundred V-J features to 13, which were used in a naive Bayes classifier (R e1071). The raw public data were reprocessed by TCRdb itself: fastp quality trimming at Q25, MiXCR clonotype calling, in-frame beta chains only. CDR3 protein duplicates are merged, each entry listing the most common genes and DNA. The V and J calls were not made by the authors but by TCRdb's processing. This sample has about 600,000 distinct CDR3 sequences in its table, and approximately 14% of those were observed once. The ten largest clones add up to 12% of the sample.

This clonotype was sampled from a woman in her forties or fifties with Graves' ophthalmopathy. This chain is built from TRBV12-3 or TRBV12-4 and TRBJ2-3, and possibly TRBD2, on 7 matching bases. The sample was blood. CDR3 reads: CASGGAGDYAHSTDTQYF. The DNA is TGTGCCAGCGGGGGGGCTGGAGACTACGCCCATAGCACAGATACGCAGTATTTT.